The rows below give T cell receptor beta chains drawn from one sample of a study of T cells after posttransplantation cyclophosphamide. TCRdb's table, derived via immunoSEQ multiplex PCR, lists solely in-frame clones and lacks some. The sample includes tens of thousands of clones, more than 70% of them seen just once. This specimen was CD4+ T cells sorted from blood, taken roughly 250 weeks after a stem cell transplant with posttransplant cyclophosphamide. Source of these receptors: a female patient in her 40s who received an allogeneic stem cell transplant from a related donor, was CMV-positive, and had no GVHD. Some of the T cells might come from the graft donor. Both conserved end residues are part of each CDR3. Fields, in order: V gene, J gene, clone size, D gene, CDR3 protein, CDR3 DNA. D genes are given only for firm matches. Part of the rows lack a size; the others show once, few, many or a class for expanded clones.

TRBV13,TRBJ2-6,-,TRBD2,CASSSPTSGGQGANVLTF,TGTGCCAGCAGCTCGCCGACTAGCGGGGGCCAAGGGGCCAACGTCCTGACTTTC
TRBV11-2,TRBJ1-1,-,TRBD1,CASSLFRTGPTEAFF,TGTGCCAGCAGCTTATTCCGGACAGGGCCCACTGAAGCTTTCTTT
TRBV7-9,TRBJ2-3,-,-,CASSLVGGVTGPPDTQYF,TGTGCCAGCAGCTTAGTGGGAGGGGTCACAGGGCCCCCAGATACGCAGTATTTT
TRBV11-2,TRBJ1-1,-,-,CASHGLTGLRGPEAFF,TGTGCCAGCCATGGACTAACTGGGTTGAGGGGACCTGAAGCTTTCTTT
TRBV7-2,TRBJ1-3,-,TRBD1,CASSLVGTGLSSGNTIYF,TGTGCCAGCAGCTTAGTGGGGACAGGGCTCAGCTCTGGAAACACCATATATTTT
TRBV5-1,TRBJ2-4,-,TRBD2,CASSRSTSGGELAKNIQYF,TGCGCCAGCAGCCGATCGACTAGCGGGGGTGAACTAGCCAAAAACATTCAGTACTTC
TRBV5-1,TRBJ1-6,-,TRBD1,CASSPRDRDSPLHF,TGCGCCAGCAGTCCCCGGGACAGGGATTCACCCCTCCACTTT
TRBV11-3,TRBJ2-1,-,-,CASSLGSRGEQFF,TGTGCCAGCAGCTTAGGTTCGCGGGGTGAGCAGTTCTTC
TRBV10-2,TRBJ2-7,-,-,CASSGLASYEQYF,TGCGCCAGCAGCGGACTTGCTTCCTACGAGCAGTACTTC
TRBV2,TRBJ1-3,-,-,CASSSRGQFGNTIYF,TGTGCCAGCAGTTCCAGGGGCCAATTTGGAAACACCATATATTTT
TRBV19,TRBJ1-2,few,-,CASRMGKGEGPLYGYTF,TGTGCCAGTAGAATGGGTAAAGGCGAGGGTCCTCTATATGGCTACACCTTC
TRBV5-5,TRBJ2-5,few,TRBD2,CASSGKLGLATAQYF,TGTGCCAGCAGCGGAAAGTTGGGACTAGCCACGGCCCAGTACTTC
TRBV5-1,TRBJ1-5,-,TRBD1,CASTQTGDGNQPQHF,TGCGCCAGCACCCAAACAGGGGACGGGAATCAGCCCCAGCATTTT
TRBV7-3,TRBJ2-1,-,TRBD2,CASSPTTSGGNNEQFF,TGTGCCAGCAGCCCGACCACTAGCGGGGGAAACAATGAGCAGTTCTTC
TRBV6-5,TRBJ1-2,-,-,CASSYSAANYGYTF,TGTGCCAGCAGTTACTCTGCGGCTAACTATGGCTACACCTTC